The clone carrying this T cell receptor beta chain was seen a few times. The target antigen is unknown. The CDR3 loop spans 15 amino acids. Trimming shortened V by 3 bases and J by 7 bases, and 18 bases separated the two germline ends. Germline V gives CDR1 SGHTA, CDR2 FQGNSA. TCRdb processed the 5' RACE reads anew with MiXCR; each CDR3 protein has one entry. The repertoire includes about 350,000 distinct CDR3 sequences, roughly an eighth of them detected once, and approximately 21% sits in the top ten. The sample originates from a study of T-cell memory formation after mild COVID-19. Findings and caveats of the study: CD4/CD8 balance characterized clones contracting day 15 to 85, and CD4+ skew characterized later expanders.

The chain employs TRBV7-2 and TRBJ1-1, with D maybe TRBD1 (5 bases). Sequenced input: PBMCs or a T cell subset sorted from them (not recorded which). The source is a man between 18 and 29 years old who had mild COVID-19 (a few samples of this study predate the infection). Cell type and time point are not known. The CDR3 DNA sequence: TGTGCCAGCAGCTTTTCCGTAGGGGCCCAAAGTGAAGCTTTCTTT. It yields the protein CASSFSVGAQSEAFF.